The 3 T cell receptor beta chains listed next were all sequenced from one sample in a study of blood T cell repertoires in COVID-19. This table comes from immunoSEQ multiplex PCR, and its TCRdb copy is limited to in-frame clones, with some not included. The profile shows 150,000 to 200,000 clones, approximately 80% of them singletons. The source material was peripheral blood. All receptors derive from a human donor in a cohort sampled during active COVID-19.

V is TRBV20-1 and J is TRBJ2-4, with a possible D match to TRBD2 (7 bases). The germline V gene has CDR1 DFQATT and CDR2 SNEGSKA (reference sequence). V lost 3 bases and J lost 9, with 15 bases in between. This CDR3 has 13 amino acids. The CDR3, as DNA: TGCAGTGCTAGTGGAGGGGGGGCAAGCATTCAGTACTTC. This encodes CSASGGGASIQYF.

This sequence joins TRBV30 and TRBJ1-5; a weak D match, TRBD1 (5 bases). V lost 3 bases and J lost 3, with 15 bases in between. In germline, CDR1 is GTSNPN, CDR2 SVGIG (reference sequence). The CDR3 length is 15 residues. DNA for the CDR3: TGTGCCTGGAGGCCAACGGGCAGGGACAATCAGCCCCAGCATTTT. The encoded protein is CAWRPTGRDNQPQHF. The whole variable domain, filled in from reference TRBV30 and TRBJ1-5, reads SQTIHQWPATLVQPVGSPLSLECTVEGTSNPNLYWYRQAAGRGLQLLFYSVGIGQISSEVPQNLSASRPQDRQFILSSKKLLLSDSGFYLCAWRPTGRDNQPQHFGDGTRLSIL.

The chain uses TRBV15 and TRBJ2-7; 7 bases are a match to TRBD1. This CDR3 region has 14 residues. V trimming: 7 bases; J trimming: 0 bases; junction bases outside the gene matches: 6. Germline V lookup: CDR1 LNHNV, CDR2 YYDKDF (reference sequence). CDR3 coding DNA: TGTGCCACCAAAACCCGGGACAGCTCCTACGAGCAGTACTTC. It yields the protein CATKTRDSSYEQYF.